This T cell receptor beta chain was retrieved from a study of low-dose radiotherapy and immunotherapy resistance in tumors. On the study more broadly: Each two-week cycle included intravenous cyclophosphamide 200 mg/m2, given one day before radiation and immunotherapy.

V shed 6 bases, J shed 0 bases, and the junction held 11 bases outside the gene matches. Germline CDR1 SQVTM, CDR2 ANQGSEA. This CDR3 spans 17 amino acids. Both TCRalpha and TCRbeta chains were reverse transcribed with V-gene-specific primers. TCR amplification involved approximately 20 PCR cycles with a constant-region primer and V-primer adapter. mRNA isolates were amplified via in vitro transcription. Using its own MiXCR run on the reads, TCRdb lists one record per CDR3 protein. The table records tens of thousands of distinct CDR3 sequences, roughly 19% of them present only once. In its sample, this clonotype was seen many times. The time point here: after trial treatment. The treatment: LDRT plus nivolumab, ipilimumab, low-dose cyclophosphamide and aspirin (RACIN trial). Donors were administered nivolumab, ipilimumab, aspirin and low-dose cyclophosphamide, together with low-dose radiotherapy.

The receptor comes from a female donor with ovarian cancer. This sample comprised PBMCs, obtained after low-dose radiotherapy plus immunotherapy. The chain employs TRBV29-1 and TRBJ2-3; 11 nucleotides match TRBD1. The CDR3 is CSVTGTGGGLSTDTQYF. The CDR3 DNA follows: TGCAGCGTGACCGGGACAGGGGGAGGCCTAAGCACAGATACGCAGTATTTT.